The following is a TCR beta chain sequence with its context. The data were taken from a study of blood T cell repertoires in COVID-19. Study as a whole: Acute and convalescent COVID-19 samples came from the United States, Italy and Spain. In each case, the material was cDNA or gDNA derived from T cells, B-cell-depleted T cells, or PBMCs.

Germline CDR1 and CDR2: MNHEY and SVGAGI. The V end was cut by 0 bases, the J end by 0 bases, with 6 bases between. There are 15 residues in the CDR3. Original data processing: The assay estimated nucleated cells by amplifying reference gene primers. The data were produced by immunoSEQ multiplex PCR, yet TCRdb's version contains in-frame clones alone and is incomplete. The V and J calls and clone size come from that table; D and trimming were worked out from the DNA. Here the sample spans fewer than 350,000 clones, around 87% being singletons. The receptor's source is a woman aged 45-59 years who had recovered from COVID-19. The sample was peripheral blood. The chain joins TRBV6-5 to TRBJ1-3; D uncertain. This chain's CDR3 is CASSYSSVSGNTIYF. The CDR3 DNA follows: TGTGCCAGCAGTTACTCGTCGGTCTCTGGAAACACCATATATTTT.